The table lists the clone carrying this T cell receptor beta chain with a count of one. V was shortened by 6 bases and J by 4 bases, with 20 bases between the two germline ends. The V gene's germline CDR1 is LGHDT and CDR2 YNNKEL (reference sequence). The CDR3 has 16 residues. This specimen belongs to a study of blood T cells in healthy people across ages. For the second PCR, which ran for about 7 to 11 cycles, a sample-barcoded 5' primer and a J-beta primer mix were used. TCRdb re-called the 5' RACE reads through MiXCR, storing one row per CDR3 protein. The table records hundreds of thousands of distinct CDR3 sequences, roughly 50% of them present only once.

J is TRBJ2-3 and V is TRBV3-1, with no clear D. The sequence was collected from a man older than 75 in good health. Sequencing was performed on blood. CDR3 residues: CASSRGVRPGADTQYF. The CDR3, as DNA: TGTGCCAGCAGTCGCGGTGTACGACCTGGGGCAGATACGCAGTATTTT.